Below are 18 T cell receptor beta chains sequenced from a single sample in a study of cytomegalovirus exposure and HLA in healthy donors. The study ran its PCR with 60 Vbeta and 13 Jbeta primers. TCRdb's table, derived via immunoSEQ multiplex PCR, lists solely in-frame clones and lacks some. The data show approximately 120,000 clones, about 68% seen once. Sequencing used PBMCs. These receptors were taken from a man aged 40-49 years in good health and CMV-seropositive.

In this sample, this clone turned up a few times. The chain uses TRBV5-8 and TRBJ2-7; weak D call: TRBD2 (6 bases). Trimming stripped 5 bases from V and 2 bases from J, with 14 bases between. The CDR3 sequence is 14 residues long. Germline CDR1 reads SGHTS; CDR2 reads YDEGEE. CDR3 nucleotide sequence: TGTGCCAGCAGGGGGAGGAGAGGAGCCTACGAGCAGTACTTC. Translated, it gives CASRGRRGAYEQYF.

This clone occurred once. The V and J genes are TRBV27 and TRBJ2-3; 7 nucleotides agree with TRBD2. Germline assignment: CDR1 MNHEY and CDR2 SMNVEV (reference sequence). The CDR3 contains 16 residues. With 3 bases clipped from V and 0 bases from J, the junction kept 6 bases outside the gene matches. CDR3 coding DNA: TGTGCCAGCAGTTTTGGGCGGGGGACTAGCACAGATACGCAGTATTTT. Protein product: CASSFGRGTSTDTQYF.

Here the CDR3 DNA reads TGTGCCAGTAGCCCTATAGAACGGGGTAGCACCGGGGAGCTGTTTTTT. It yields the protein CASSPIERGSTGELFF. The J gene is TRBJ2-2, the V gene TRBV19; maybe TRBD2 (5 bases). V was clipped by 6 bases and J by 4 bases, with 18 bases between them. Germline assignment: CDR1 LNHDA and CDR2 SQIVND (reference sequence). This CDR3 has 16 residues.

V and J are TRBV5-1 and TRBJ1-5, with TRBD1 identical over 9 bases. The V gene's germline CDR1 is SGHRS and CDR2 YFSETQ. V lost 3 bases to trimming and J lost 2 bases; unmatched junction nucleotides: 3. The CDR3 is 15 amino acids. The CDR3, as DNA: TGCGCCAGCAGCTCAACAGGGGGCGGCAATCAGCCCCAGCATTTT. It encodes CASSSTGGGNQPQHF.

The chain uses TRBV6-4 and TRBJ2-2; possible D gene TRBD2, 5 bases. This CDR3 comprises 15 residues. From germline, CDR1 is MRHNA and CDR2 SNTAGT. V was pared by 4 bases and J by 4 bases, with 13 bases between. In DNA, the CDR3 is TGTGCCAGCAGTGCTGGGAGTGTTTCCACCGGGGAGCTGTTTTTT. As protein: CASSAGSVSTGELFF.

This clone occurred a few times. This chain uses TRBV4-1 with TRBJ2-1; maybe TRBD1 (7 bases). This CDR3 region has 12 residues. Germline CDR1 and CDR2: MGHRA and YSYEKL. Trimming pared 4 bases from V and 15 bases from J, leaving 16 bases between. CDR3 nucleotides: TGCGCCAGCAGCCCAACAGGGGAGGTTCCGTTCTTC. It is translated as CASSPTGEVPFF.

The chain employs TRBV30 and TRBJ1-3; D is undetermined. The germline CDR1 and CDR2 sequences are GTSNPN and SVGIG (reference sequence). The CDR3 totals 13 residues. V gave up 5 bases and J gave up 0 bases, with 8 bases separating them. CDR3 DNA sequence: TGTGCCTGGGAGGAGAGCTCTGGAAACACCATATATTTT. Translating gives CAWEESSGNTIYF.

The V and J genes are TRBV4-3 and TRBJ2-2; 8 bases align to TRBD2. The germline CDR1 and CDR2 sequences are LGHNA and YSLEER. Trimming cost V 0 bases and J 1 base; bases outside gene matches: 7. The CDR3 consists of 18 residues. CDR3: CASSQDLGTRLNTGELFF. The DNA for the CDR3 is TGCGCCAGCAGCCAAGATCTGGGGACTAGATTGAACACCGGGGAGCTGTTTTTT.

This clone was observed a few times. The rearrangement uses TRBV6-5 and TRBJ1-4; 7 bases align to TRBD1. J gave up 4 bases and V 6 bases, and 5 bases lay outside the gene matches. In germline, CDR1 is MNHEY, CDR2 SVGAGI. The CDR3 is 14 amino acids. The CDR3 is CASSWGQFNEKLFF. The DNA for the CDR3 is TGTGCCAGCAGCTGGGGACAGTTTAATGAAAAACTGTTTTTT.

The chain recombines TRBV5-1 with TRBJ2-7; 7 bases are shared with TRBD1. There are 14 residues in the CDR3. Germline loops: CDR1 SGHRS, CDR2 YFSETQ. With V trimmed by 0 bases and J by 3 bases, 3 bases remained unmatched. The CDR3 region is CASSLGRDSYEQYF. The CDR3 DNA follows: TGCGCCAGCAGCTTGGGCCGGGACAGCTACGAGCAGTACTTC.

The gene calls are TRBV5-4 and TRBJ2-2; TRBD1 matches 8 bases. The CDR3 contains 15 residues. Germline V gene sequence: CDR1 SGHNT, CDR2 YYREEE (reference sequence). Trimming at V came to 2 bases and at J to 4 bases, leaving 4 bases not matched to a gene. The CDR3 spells CASSLRTGGTGELFF. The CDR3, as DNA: TGTGCCAGCAGCTTACGAACAGGGGGCACCGGGGAGCTGTTTTTT.

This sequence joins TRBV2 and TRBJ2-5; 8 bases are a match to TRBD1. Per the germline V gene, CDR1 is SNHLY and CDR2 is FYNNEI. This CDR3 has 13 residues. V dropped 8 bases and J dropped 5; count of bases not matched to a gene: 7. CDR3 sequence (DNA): TGTGCCAGCCTTCGGACAGGGAAGGAGACCCAGTACTTC. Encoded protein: CASLRTGKETQYF. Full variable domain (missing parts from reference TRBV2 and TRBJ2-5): EPEVTQTPSHQVTQMGQEVILRCVPISNHLYFYWYRQILGQKVEFLVSFYNNEISEKSEIFDDQFSVERPDGSNFTLKIRSTKLEDSAMYFCASLRTGKETQYFGPGTRLLVL.

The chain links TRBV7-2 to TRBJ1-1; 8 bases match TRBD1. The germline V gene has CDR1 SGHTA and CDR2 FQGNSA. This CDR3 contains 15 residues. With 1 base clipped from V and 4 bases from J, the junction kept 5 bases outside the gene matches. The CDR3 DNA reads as TGTGCCAGCAGCTTAGAAGGACAGGGTCTCACTGAAGCTTTCTTT. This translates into CASSLEGQGLTEAFF.

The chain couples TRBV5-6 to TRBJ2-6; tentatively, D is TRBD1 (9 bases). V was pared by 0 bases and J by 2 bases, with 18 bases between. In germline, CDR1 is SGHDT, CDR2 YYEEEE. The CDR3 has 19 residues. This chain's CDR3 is CASSLAGGTGLTGANVLTF. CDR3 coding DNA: TGTGCCAGCAGCTTGGCGGGGGGGACAGGGTTAACTGGGGCCAACGTCCTGACTTTC.

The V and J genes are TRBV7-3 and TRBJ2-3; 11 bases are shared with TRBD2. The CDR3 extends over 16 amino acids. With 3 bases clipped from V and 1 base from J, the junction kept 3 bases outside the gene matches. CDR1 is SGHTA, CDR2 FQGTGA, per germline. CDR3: CASSLLAGGGTDTQYF. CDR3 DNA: TGTGCCAGCAGCTTGCTAGCGGGAGGAGGCACAGATACGCAGTATTTT.

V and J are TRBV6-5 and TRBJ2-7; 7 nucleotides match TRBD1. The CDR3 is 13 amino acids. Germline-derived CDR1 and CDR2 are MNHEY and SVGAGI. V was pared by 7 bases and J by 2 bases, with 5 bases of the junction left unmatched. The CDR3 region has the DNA TGTGCCAGCAATAGACAGGGCCCCTACGAGCAGTACTTC. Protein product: CASNRQGPYEQYF.

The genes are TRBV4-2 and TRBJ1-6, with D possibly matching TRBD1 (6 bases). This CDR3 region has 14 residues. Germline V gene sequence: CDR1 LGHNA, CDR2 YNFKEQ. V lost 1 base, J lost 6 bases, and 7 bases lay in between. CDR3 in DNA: TGTGCCAGCAGCCAAGGGACAGCTAATTCACCCCTCCACTTT. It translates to CASSQGTANSPLHF.

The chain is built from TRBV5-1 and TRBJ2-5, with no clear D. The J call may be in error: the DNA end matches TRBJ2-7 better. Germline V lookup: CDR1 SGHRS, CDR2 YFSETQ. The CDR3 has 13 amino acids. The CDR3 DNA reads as TGCGCCAGCAGCTTGGACAGAACCTACGAGCAGTACTTC. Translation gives CASSLDRTYEQYF.